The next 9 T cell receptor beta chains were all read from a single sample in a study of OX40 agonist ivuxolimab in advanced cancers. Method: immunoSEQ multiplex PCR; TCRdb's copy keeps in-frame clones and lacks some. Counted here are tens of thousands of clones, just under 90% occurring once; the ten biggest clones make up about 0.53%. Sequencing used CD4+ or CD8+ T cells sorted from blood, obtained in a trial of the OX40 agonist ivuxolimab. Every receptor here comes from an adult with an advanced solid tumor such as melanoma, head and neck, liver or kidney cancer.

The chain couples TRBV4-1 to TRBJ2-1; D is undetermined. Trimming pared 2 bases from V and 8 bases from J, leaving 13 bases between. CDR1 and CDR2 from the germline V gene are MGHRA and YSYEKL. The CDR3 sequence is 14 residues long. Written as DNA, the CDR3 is TGCGCCAGCAGCCAACCCGGGTCCGGGTATGAGCAGTTCTTC. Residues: CASSQPGSGYEQFF.

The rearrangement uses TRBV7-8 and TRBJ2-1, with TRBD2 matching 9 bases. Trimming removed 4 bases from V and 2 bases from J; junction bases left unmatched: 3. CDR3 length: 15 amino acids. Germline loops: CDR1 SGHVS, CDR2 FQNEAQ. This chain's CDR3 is CASSSLAGTYNEQFF. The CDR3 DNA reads TGTGCCAGCAGCTCCCTAGCGGGAACCTACAATGAGCAGTTCTTC. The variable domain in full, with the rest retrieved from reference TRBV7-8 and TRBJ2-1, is GAGVSQSPRYKVAKRGQDVALRCDPISGHVSLFWYQQALGQGPEFLTYFQNEAQLDKSGLPSDRFFAERPEGSVSTLKIQRTQQEDSAVYLCASSSLAGTYNEQFFGPGTRLTVL.

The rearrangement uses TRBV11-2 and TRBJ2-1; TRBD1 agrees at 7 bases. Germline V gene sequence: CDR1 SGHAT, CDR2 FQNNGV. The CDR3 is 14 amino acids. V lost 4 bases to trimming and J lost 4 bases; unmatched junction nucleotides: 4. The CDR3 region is CASSSTGKYNEQFF. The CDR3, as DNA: TGTGCCAGCAGCTCGACAGGGAAGTACAATGAGCAGTTCTTC.

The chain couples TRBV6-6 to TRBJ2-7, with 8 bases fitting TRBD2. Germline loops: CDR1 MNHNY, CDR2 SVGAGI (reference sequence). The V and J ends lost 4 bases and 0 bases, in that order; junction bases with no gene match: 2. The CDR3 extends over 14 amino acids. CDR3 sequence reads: CASSSLAGSYEQYF. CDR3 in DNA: TGTGCCAGCAGTTCTCTAGCGGGCTCCTACGAGCAGTACTTC.

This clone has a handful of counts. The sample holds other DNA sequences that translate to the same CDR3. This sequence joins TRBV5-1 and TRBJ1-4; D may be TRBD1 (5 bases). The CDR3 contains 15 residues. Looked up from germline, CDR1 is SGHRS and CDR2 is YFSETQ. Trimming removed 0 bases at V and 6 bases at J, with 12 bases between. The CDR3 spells CASSLAGRVDEKLFF. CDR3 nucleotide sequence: TGCGCCAGCAGCTTGGCAGGCAGGGTCGATGAAAAACTGTTTTTT. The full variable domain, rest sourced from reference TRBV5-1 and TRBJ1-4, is KAGVTQTPRYLIKTRGQQVTLSCSPISGHRSVSWYQQTPGQGLQFLFEYFSETQRNKGNFPGRFSGRQFSNSRSEMNVSTLELGDSALYLCASSLAGRVDEKLFFGSGTQLSVL.

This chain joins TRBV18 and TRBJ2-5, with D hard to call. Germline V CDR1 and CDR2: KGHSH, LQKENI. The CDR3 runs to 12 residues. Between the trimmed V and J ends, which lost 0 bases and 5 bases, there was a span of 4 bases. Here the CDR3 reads CASSPPFETQYF. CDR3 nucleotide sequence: TGTGCCAGCTCACCACCGTTTGAGACCCAGTACTTC.

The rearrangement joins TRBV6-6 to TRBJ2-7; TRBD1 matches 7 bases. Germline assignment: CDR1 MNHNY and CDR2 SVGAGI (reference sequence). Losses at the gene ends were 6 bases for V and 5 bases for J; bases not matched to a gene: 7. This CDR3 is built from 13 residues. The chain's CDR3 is CASRNPGGNEQYF. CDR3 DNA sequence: TGTGCCAGCAGAAACCCAGGGGGTAACGAGCAGTACTTC.

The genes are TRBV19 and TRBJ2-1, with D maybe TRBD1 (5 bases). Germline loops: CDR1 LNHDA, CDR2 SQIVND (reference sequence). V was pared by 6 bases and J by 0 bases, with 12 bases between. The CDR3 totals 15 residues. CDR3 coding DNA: TGTGCCAGTAGGCTAAGGGGCAGCTCCTACAATGAGCAGTTCTTC. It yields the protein CASRLRGSSYNEQFF.

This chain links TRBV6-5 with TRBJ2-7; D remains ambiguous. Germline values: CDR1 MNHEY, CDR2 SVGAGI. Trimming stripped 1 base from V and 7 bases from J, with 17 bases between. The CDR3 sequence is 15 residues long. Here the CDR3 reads CASSYLGPDAGEQYF. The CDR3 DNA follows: TGTGCCAGCAGTTACTTGGGTCCGGACGCAGGTGAGCAGTACTTC.